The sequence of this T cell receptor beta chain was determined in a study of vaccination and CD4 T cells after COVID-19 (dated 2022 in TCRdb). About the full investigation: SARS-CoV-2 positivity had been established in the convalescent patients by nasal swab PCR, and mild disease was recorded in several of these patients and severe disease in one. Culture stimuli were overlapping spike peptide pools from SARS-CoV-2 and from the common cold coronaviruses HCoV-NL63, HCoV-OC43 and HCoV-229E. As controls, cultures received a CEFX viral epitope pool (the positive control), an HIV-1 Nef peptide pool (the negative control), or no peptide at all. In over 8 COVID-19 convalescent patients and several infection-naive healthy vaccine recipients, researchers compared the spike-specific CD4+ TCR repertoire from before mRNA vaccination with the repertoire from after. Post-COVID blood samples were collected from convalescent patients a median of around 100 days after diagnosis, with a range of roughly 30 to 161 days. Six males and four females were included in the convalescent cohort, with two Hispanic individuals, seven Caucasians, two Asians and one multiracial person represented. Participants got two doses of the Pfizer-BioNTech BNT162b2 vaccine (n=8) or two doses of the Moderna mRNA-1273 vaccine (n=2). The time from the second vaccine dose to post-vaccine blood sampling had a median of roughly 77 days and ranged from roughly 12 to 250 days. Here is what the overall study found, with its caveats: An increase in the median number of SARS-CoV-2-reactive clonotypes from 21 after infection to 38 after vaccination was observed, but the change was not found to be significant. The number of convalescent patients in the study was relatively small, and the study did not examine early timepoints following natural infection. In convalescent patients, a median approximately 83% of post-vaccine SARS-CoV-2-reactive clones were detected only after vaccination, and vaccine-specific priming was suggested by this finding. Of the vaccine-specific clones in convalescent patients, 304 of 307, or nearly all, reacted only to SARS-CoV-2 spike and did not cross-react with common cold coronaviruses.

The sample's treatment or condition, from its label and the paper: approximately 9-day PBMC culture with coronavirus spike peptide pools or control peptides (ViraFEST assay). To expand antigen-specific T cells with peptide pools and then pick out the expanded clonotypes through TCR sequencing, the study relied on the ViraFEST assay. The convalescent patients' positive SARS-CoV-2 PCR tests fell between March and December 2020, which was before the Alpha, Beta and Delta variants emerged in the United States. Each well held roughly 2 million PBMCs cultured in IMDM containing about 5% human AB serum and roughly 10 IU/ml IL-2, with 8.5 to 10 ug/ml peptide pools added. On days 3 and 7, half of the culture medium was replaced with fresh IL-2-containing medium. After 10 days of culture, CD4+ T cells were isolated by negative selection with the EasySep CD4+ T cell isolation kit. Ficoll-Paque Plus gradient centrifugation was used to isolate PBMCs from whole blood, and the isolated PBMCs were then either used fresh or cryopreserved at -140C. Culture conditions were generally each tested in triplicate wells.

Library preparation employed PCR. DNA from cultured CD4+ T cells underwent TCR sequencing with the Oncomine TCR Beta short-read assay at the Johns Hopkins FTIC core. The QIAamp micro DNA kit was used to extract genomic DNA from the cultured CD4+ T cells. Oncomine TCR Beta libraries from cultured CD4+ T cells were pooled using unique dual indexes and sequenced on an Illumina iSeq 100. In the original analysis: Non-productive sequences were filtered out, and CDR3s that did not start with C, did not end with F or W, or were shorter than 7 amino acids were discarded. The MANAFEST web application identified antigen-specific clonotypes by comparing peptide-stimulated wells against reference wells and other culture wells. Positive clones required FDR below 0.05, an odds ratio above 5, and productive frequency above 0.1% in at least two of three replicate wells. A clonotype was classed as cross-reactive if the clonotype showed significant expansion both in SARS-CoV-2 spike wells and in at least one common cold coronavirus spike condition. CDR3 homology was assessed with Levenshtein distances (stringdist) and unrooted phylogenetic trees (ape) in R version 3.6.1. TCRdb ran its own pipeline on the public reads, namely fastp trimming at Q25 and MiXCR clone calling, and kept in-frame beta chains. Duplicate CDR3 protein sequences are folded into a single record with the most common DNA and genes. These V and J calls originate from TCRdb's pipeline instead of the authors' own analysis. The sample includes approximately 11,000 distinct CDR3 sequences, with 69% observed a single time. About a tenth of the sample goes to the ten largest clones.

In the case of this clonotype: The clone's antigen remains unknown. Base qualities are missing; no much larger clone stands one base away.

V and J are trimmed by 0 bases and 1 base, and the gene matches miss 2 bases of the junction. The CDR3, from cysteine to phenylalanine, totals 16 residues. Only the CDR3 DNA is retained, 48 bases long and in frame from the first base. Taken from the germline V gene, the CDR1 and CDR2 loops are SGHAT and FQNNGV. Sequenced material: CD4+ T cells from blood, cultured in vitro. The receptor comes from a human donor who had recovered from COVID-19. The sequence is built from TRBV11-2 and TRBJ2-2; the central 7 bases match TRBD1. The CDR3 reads CASSLESGGNTGELFF. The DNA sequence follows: TGTGCCAGCAGCTTAGAATCAGGGGGGAACACCGGGGAGCTGTTTTTT. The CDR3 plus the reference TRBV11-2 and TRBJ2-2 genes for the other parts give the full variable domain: EAGVAQSPRYKIIEKRQSVAFWCNPISGHATLYWYQQILGQGPKLLIQFQNNGVVDDSQLPKDRFSAERLKGVDSTLKIQPAKLEDSAVYLCASSLESGGNTGELFFGEGSRLTVL.